Following are 21 T cell receptor beta chains from one sample sequenced in a study of control samples from healthy donors and cancer patients. Profiled with immunoSEQ multiplex PCR; TCRdb holds only in-frame clones, not every one. This sample yields about 150,000 clones, of which around 90% are seen a single time; roughly 5% belongs to the top ten. The sequenced sample consisted of blood. The source of these receptors is a man younger than 45 in good health.

The J gene is TRBJ1-2, the V gene TRBV25-1; weak D call: TRBD1 (6 bases). CDR1 and CDR2 (germline): MGHDK, SYGVNS. This CDR3 spans 12 amino acids. V was trimmed by 9 bases and J by 8 bases, leaving 16 bases between them. The CDR3 sequence: CASNTGFSGYTF. In nucleotides, the CDR3 is TGTGCCAGTAATACAGGGTTTTCCGGCTACACCTTC.

The V and J genes are TRBV5-6 and TRBJ2-7; 7 bases line up with TRBD1. The trim removed 4 bases at V and 2 bases at J, leaving 3 bases unmatched. Germline-derived CDR1 and CDR2 are SGHDT and YYEEEE. The CDR3 has 13 residues. The CDR3 sequence: CASSRDRAYEQYF. The CDR3 nucleotides read TGTGCCAGCAGCCGGGACAGAGCCTACGAGCAGTACTTC.

This chain links TRBV3-1 (or the pseudogene TRBV3-2) with TRBJ2-5, with D possibly matching TRBD2 (5 bases). The germline V and J ends were trimmed by 3 bases and 0 bases, with 8 bases remaining between them. Germline loops: CDR1 LGHDT, CDR2 YNNKEL (reference sequence). The CDR3 consists of 14 residues. The CDR3 nucleotides read TGTGCCAGCAGCCACCCGGGGAACCAAGAGACCCAGTACTTC. Translation: CASSHPGNQETQYF.

The V and J genes are TRBV25-1 and TRBJ2-7, with D possibly being TRBD1 (5 bases). Deletions cut 7 bases from V and 7 bases from J, with 17 bases between. The CDR3 runs to 13 residues. From germline, CDR1 is MGHDK and CDR2 SYGVNS. CDR3 coding DNA: TGTGCCAGCAAAGGCAGGGCCGCTCGGGAGCAGTACTTC. Its translation: CASKGRAAREQYF.

The chain recombines TRBV6-2 or TRBV6-3 with TRBJ1-1; D remains unclear. This CDR3 region has 12 residues. V was clipped by 0 bases and J by 4 bases, with 3 bases between them. CDR1 MNHEY and CDR2 SVGEGT come from the germline V gene. The CDR3 sequence: CASSYSFTEAFF. CDR3 nucleotide sequence: TGTGCCAGCAGTTACTCTTTCACTGAAGCTTTCTTT.

V usage is TRBV4-3 and J usage is TRBJ1-4; TRBD1 might be the D (6 bases). The CDR3 is 14 amino acids. Trimming stripped 5 bases from V and 7 bases from J, with 14 bases between. CDR1 and CDR2 from the germline V gene are LGHNA and YSLEER. CDR3 region: CASSSQGLSEKLFF. CDR3 sequence (DNA): TGCGCCAGCAGCTCACAGGGATTAAGTGAAAAACTGTTTTTT.

This rearrangement joins TRBV11-2 to TRBJ1-5, with D hard to call. The V end was cut by 5 bases, the J end by 0 bases, with 11 bases between. The CDR3 sequence is 15 residues long. Germline-derived CDR1 and CDR2 are SGHAT and FQNNGV. The CDR3 loop is CASSTRADSNQPQHF. CDR3 coding DNA: TGTGCCAGCAGCACTAGGGCGGATAGCAATCAGCCCCAGCATTTT.

The chain recombines TRBV21-1 with TRBJ2-7; the D call TRBD2 from the table was never checked on the DNA. TRBV21-1 is annotated as a pseudogene. This CDR3 has 18 residues. The CDR3 region is CASSKGAEGNGLSYEQYF. The CDR3, as DNA: TGTGCCAGCAGCAAAGGGGCGGAGGGAAACGGGCTCTCCTACGAGCAGTACTTC.

This clone has a single count. The chain couples TRBV5-5 to TRBJ2-5; D is perhaps TRBD1 (6 bases). This CDR3 is 15 amino acids long. Germline CDR1 SGHKS, CDR2 YYEKEE (reference sequence). Trimming stripped 3 bases from V and 3 bases from J, with 15 bases between. The CDR3 DNA is TGTGCCAGCAGCTCGACCTTGGGGGACAAAGAGACCCAGTACTTC. As protein: CASSSTLGDKETQYF.

The chain joins TRBV6-6 to TRBJ1-1, with D uncertain. The CDR3 length is 13 residues. Germline CDR1 is MNHNY and CDR2 is SVGAGI (reference sequence). V lost 2 bases to trimming and J lost 1 base, with 5 bases between them. The CDR3 spells CASSYLRNTEAFF. The CDR3 bases are TGTGCCAGCAGTTACCTGAGGAACACTGAAGCTTTCTTT.

The chain carries TRBV11-3 and TRBJ2-3, with a tentative D call TRBD1 (6 bases). With 1 base removed from V and 1 base from J, the gap between germline ends came to 9 bases. Germline lookup yields CDR1 SGHNT and CDR2 YENEEA. The CDR3 is 15 residues long. The CDR3 protein is CASSLGDIGTDTQYF. The CDR3 region has the DNA TGTGCCAGCAGCTTAGGGGACATCGGCACAGATACGCAGTATTTT.

This rearrangement joins TRBV7-9 to TRBJ1-6; 8 nucleotides align to TRBD1. In germline, CDR1 is SEHNR, CDR2 FQNEAQ (reference sequence). This CDR3 has 15 amino acids. With 5 bases clipped from V and 7 bases from J, the junction kept 7 bases outside the gene matches. This CDR3 is CASSLGQGGNSPLHF. The CDR3 DNA reads TGTGCCAGCAGCCTAGGACAGGGTGGAAATTCACCCCTCCACTTT. The entire variable domain, with the rest obtained from reference TRBV7-9 and TRBJ1-6, is as follows: DTGVSQNPRHKITKRGQNVTFRCDPISEHNRLYWYRQTLGQGPEFLTYFQNEAQLEKSRLLSDRFSAERPKGSFSTLEIQRTEQGDSAMYLCASSLGQGGNSPLHFGNGTRLTVT.

The chain recombines TRBV6-4 with TRBJ1-1; D gene unclear. Per the germline V gene, CDR1 is MRHNA and CDR2 is SNTAGT. CDR3 length: 15 residues. V lost 4 bases, J lost 0 bases, and 12 bases lay in between. The CDR3 DNA reads as TGTGCCAGCAGTGTTAGGGAAACCATGAACACTGAAGCTTTCTTT. Amino acids: CASSVRETMNTEAFF.

This chain uses TRBV4-2 with TRBJ2-1, with TRBD2 matching over 9 bases. CDR1 is LGHNA and CDR2 is YNFKEQ in the germline V gene. The CDR3 sequence is 16 residues long. Trimming cost V 4 bases and J 5 bases; bases outside gene matches: 9. The CDR3 sequence is CASSLGPSGDNNEQFF. CDR3 nucleotide sequence: TGTGCCAGCAGCCTGGGTCCTAGCGGGGACAACAATGAGCAGTTCTTC.

This sequence joins TRBV11-2 and TRBJ1-3; D is uncertain. Trimming shortened V by 3 bases and J by 4 bases, and 7 bases separated the two germline ends. Germline V gene lookup returns CDR1 SGHAT and CDR2 FQNNGV. CDR3 length equals 13 residues. Here the CDR3 DNA reads TGTGCCAGCAGCTTTCCGCCGGGAAACACCATATATTTT. It codes for CASSFPPGNTIYF.

The chain has TRBV7-9 and TRBJ1-5, with D possibly matching TRBD1 (6 bases). The germline gives CDR1 SEHNR, CDR2 FQNEAQ (reference sequence). V was clipped by 2 bases and J by 3 bases, with 8 bases between them. The CDR3 has 14 amino acids. CDR3 sequence reads: CASSLTGPNQPQHF. The CDR3, as DNA: TGTGCCAGCAGCTTAACAGGGCCCAATCAGCCCCAGCATTTT.

The rearrangement joins TRBV11-2 to TRBJ2-1; D perhaps matches TRBD2 (6 bases). This CDR3 is 16 amino acids long. Trimming stripped 1 base from V and 8 bases from J, with 18 bases between. Germline loops: CDR1 SGHAT, CDR2 FQNNGV. The CDR3 nucleotides read TGTGCCAGCAGCTTAGGCGAGGACTACGCCCGGGATGAGCAGTTCTTC. Translating gives CASSLGEDYARDEQFF.

The rearrangement uses TRBV6-2 or TRBV6-3 and TRBJ2-1; D is possibly TRBD2 (5 bases). From germline, CDR1 is MNHEY and CDR2 SVGEGT. With 0 bases removed from V and 8 bases from J, the gap between germline ends came to 11 bases. This CDR3 is 14 amino acids long. The CDR3, as DNA: TGTGCCAGCAGTTACTCTCGGGATGGGGATGAGCAGTTCTTC. As protein: CASSYSRDGDEQFF.

The gene calls are TRBV5-1 and TRBJ1-6; 10 bases agree with TRBD1. In germline, CDR1 is SGHRS, CDR2 YFSETQ. V shed 4 bases, J shed 9 bases, and the junction held 10 bases outside the gene matches. CDR3 length equals 16 residues. The CDR3 sequence is CASSTSGTGVFSPLHF. DNA for the CDR3: TGCGCCAGCAGCACGTCCGGGACAGGGGTTTTTTCACCCCTCCACTTT.

The genes are TRBV11-3 and TRBJ2-4; TRBD2 matches 8 bases. This CDR3 has 13 amino acids. Trimming removed 5 bases from V and 15 bases from J; junction bases left unmatched: 12. The germline gives CDR1 SGHNT, CDR2 YENEEA. The CDR3 DNA sequence: TGTGCCAGCAGCCGCCGAGGGACTAGGTTTTTGTACTTC. Its translation is CASSRRGTRFLYF.

This clone was detected only once. The rearrangement joins TRBV18 to TRBJ1-1; 7 bases fit TRBD1. This CDR3 is 14 amino acids long. The J segment lost 8 bases and the V segment lost 3 bases, leaving 9 bases of the junction unmatched. Germline V gene sequence: CDR1 KGHSH, CDR2 LQKENI. This CDR3 is CASSPGTAQTEAFF. In DNA, the CDR3 is TGTGCCAGCTCACCGGGGACAGCCCAGACAGAAGCTTTCTTT.